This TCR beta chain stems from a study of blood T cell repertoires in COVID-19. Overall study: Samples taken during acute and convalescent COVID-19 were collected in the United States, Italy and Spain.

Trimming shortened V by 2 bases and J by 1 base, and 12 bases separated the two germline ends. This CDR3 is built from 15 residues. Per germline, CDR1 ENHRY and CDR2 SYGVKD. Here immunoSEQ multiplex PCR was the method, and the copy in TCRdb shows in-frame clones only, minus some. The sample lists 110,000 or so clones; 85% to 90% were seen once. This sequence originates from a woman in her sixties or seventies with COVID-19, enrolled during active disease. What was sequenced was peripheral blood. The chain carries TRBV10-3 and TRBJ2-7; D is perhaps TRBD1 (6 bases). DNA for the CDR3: TGTGCCATCAGTGAGAAGGCAGGGGAATCCTACGAGCAGTACTTC. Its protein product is CAISEKAGESYEQYF.